This TCR beta chain came from a study of regulatory T cells in long-lasting Graves disease. This CDR3 spans 16 amino acids. The junction had 9 bases not matched to a gene; V was cut back by 1 base and J by 5 bases. CDR1 SGHRS and CDR2 YFSETQ come from the germline V gene. Time point defined: newly diagnosed GD, antithyroid drugs for less than 3 months. Construction of the TCR library relied on RNA isolated from PBMCs. An endocrinology department located in Xi'an, China, was where the patients came from. Findings and limits, study-wide: Only a small sample size was used, which may have cut accuracy. TRBV28 was favored in persistent disease, as were TRBJ1-2 and TRBJ2-5.

A note on this clonotype: As yet, its antigen is unknown.

HTBI primers from iRepertoire and Arm-PCR of CDR3 regions yielded the TCR beta libraries. TCRdb reprocessed the multiplex PCR reads via MiXCR and lists one record per CDR3 protein. The table lists hundreds of thousands of distinct CDR3 sequences, about 18% of them singletons. Source: peripheral blood mononuclear cells (PBMCs), taken at new diagnosis, from a patient treated with antithyroid drugs. This chain links TRBV5-1 with TRBJ2-1; 7 positions agree with TRBD2. The receptor was isolated from a female donor with Graves disease. The DNA of the CDR3 is TGCGCCAGCAGCTTGTTAATGGCGGGAGTTAACAATGAGCAGTTCTTC. Its translation: CASSLLMAGVNNEQFF.